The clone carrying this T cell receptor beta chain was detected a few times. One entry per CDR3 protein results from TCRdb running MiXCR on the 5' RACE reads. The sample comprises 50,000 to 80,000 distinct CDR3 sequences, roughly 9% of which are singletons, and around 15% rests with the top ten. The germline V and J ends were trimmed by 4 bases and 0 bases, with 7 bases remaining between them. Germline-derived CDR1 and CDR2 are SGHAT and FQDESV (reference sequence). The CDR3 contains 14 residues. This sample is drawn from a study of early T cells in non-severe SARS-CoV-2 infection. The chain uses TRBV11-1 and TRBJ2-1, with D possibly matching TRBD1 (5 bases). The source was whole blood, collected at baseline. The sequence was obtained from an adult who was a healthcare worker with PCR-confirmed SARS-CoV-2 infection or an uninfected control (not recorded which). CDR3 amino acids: CASSSGSSYNEQFF. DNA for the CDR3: TGTGCCAGCAGCTCAGGGTCCTCCTACAATGAGCAGTTCTTC.